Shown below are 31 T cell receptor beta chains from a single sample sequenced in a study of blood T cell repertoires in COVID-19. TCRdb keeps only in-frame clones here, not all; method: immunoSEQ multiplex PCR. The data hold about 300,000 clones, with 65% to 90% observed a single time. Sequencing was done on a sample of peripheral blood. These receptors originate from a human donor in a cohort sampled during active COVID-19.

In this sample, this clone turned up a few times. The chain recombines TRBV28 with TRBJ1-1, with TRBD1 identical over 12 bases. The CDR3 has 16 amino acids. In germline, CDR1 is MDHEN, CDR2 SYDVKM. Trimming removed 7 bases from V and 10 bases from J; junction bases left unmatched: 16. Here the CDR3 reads CASTLPGTGGADGAFF. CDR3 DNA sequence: TGTGCCAGCACCCTTCCTGGGACAGGGGGCGCAGATGGAGCTTTCTTT.

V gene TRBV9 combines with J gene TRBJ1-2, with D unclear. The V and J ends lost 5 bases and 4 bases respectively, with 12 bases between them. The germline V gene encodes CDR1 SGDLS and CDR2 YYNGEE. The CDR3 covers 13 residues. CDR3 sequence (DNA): TGTGCCAGCAGTCTAACTGAGTCCTATGGCTACACCTTC. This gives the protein CASSLTESYGYTF. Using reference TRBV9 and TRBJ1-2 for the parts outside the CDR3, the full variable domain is DSGVTQTPKHLITATGQRVTLRCSPRSGDLSVYWYQQSLDQGLQFLIQYYNGEERAKGNILERFSAQQFPDLHSELNLSSLELGDSALYFCASSLTESYGYTFGSGTRLTVV.

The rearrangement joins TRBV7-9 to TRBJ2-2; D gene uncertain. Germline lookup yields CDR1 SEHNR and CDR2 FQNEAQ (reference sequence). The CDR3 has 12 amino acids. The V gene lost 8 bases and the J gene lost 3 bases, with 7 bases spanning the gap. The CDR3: CASPRDTGELFF. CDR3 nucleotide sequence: TGTGCCAGCCCTAGAGACACCGGGGAGCTGTTTTTT.

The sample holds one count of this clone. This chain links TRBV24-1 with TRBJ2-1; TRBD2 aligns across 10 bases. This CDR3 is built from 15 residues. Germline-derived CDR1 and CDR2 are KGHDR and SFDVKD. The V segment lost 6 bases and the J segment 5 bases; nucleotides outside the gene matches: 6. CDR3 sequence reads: CATSSLAGANNEQFF. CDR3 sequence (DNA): TGTGCCACCAGTTCCCTAGCGGGAGCGAACAATGAGCAGTTCTTC.

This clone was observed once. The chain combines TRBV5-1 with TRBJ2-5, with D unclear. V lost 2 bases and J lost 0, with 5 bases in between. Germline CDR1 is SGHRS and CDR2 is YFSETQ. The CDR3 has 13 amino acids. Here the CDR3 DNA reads TGCGCCAGCAGCTTCCTCCACCAAGAGACCCAGTACTTC. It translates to CASSFLHQETQYF.

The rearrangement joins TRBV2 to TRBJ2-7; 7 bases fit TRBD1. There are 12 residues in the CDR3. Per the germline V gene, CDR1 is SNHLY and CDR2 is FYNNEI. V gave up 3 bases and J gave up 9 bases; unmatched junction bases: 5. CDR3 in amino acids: CASSERGLGQYF. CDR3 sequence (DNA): TGTGCCAGCAGTGAGAGGGGGCTTGGGCAGTACTTC.

CDR3 sequence: CASSYDGGEQYF. CDR3 nucleotide sequence: TGCGCCAGCAGCTACGACGGGGGCGAGCAGTACTTC. This chain uses TRBV5-1 with TRBJ2-7, with D perhaps TRBD2 (6 bases). CDR1 is SGHRS, CDR2 YFSETQ, per germline. The CDR3 loop spans 12 amino acids. With 3 bases removed from V and 6 bases from J, the gap between germline ends came to 10 bases. Full variable domain (outside the CDR3, taken from reference TRBV5-1 and TRBJ2-7): KAGVTQTPRYLIKTRGQQVTLSCSPISGHRSVSWYQQTPGQGLQFLFEYFSETQRNKGNFPGRFSGRQFSNSRSEMNVSTLELGDSALYLCASSYDGGEQYFGPGTRLTVT.

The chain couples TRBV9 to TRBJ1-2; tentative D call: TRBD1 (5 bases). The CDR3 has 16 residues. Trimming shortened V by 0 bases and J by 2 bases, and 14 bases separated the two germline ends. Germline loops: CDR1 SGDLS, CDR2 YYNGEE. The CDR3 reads CASSVEAGRGNYGYTF. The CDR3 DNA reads TGTGCCAGCAGCGTAGAGGCTGGGCGGGGGAACTATGGCTACACCTTC.

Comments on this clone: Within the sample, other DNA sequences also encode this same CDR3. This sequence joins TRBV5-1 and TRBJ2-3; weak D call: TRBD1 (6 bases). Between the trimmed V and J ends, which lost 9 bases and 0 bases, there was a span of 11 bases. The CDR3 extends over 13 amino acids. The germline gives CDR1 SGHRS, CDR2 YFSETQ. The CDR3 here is CATGTGSTDTQYF. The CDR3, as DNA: TGCGCCACCGGAACAGGGAGCACAGATACGCAGTATTTT. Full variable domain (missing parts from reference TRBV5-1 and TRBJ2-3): KAGVTQTPRYLIKTRGQQVTLSCSPISGHRSVSWYQQTPGQGLQFLFEYFSETQRNKGNFPGRFSGRQFSNSRSEMNVSTLELGDSALYLCATGTGSTDTQYFGPGTRLTVL.

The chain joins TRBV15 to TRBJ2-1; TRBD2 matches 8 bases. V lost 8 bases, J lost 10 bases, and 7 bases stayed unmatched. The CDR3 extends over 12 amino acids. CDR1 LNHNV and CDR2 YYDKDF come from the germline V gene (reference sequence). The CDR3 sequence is CATSWASGEQFF. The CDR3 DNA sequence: TGTGCCACCTCCTGGGCTAGCGGGGAGCAGTTCTTC.

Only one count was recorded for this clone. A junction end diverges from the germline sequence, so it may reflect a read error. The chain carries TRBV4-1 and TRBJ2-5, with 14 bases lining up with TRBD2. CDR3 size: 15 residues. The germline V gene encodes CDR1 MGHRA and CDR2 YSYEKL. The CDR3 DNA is TGCGCCAGCAGCCAAGTGGGACTAGCGGGAGAGGCCCAGTACTTC. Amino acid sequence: CASSQVGLAGEAQYF.

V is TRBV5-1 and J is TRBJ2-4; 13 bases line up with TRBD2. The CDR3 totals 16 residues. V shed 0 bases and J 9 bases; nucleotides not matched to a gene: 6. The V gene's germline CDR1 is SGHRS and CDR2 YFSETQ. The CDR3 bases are TGCGCCAGCAGCTTGGAACTAGCGGGAGGGTCTGGCATTCAGTACTTC. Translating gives CASSLELAGGSGIQYF.

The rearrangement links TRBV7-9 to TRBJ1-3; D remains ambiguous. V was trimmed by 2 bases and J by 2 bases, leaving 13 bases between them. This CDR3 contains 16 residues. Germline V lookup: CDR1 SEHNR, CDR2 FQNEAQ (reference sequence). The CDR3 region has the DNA TGTGCCAGCAGCTTAATAGCTGGGTTCGCTGGAAACACCATATATTTT. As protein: CASSLIAGFAGNTIYF.

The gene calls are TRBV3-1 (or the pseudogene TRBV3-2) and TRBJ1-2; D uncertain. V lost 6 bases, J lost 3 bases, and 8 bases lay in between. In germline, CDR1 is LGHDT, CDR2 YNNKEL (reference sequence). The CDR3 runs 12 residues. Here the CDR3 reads CASRQADYGYTF. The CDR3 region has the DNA TGTGCCAGCAGGCAGGCCGACTATGGCTACACCTTC.

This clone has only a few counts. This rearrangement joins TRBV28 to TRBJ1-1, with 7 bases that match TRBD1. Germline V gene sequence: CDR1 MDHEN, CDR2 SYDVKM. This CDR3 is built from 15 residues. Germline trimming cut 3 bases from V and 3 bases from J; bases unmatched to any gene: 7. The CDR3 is CASSFDGTVYTEAFF. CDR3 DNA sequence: TGTGCCAGCAGTTTCGATGGGACAGTTTACACTGAAGCTTTCTTT.

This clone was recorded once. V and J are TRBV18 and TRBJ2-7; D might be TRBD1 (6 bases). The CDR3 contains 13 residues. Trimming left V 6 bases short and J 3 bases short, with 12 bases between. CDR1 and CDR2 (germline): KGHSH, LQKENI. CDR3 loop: CASSSQGYYEQYF. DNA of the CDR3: TGTGCCAGCTCTTCTCAGGGGTACTACGAGCAGTACTTC.

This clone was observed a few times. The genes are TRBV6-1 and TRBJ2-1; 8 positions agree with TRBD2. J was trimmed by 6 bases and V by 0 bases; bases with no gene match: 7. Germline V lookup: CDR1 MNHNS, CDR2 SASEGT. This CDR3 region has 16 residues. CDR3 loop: CASSEAEAGVFNEQFF. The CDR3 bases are TGTGCCAGCAGTGAAGCGGAAGCGGGAGTCTTCAATGAGCAGTTCTTC.

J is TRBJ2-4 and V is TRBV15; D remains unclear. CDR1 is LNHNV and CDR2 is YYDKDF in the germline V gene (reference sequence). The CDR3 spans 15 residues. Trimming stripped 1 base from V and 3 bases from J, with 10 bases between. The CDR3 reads CATSRGQYGKNIQYF. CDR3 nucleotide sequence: TGTGCCACCAGCAGAGGACAATACGGCAAAAACATTCAGTACTTC.

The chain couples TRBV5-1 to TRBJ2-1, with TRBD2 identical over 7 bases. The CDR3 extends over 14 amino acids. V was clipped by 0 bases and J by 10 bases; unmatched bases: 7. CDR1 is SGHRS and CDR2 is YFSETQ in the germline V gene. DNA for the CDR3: TGCGCCAGCAGCTTGGGGGGACTAATCGGAGAGCAGTTCTTC. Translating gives CASSLGGLIGEQFF.

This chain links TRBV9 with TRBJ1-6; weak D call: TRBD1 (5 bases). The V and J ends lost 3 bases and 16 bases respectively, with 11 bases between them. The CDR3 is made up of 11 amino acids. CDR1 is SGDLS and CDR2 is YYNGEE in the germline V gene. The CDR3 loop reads CASSGGGDLHF. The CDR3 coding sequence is TGTGCCAGCAGCGGGGGCGGGGATCTCCACTTT.

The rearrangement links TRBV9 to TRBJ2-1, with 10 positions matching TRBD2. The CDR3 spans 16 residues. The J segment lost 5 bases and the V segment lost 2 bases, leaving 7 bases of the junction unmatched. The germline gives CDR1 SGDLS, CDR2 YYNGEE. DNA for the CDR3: TGTGCCAGCAGCGTTTTAGCGGGAGGCCAGCACAATGAGCAGTTCTTC. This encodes CASSVLAGGQHNEQFF.

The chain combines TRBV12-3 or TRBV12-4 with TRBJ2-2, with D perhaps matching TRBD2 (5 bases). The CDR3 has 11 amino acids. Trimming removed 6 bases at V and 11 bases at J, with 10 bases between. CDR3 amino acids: CASRHREELFF. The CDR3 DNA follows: TGTGCCAGCAGACACCGGGAAGAGCTGTTTTTT.

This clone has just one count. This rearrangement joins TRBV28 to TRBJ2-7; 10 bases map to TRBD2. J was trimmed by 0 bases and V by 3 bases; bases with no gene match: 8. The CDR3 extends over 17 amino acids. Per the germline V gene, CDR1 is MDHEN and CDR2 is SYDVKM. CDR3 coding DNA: TGTGCCAGCAGTTTCGAAGCGGGAGGGCCCAGCTCCTACGAGCAGTACTTC. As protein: CASSFEAGGPSSYEQYF.

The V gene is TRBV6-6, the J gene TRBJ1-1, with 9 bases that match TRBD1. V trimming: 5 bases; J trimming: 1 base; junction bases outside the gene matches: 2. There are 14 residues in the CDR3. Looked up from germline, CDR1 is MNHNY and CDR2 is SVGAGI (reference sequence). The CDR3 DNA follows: TGTGCCAGCAGTAACAGGGGGCGGAACACTGAAGCTTTCTTT. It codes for CASSNRGRNTEAFF.

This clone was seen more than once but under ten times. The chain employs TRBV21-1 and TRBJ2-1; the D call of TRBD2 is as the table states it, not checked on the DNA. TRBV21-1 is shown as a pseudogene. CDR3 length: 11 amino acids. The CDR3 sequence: CASTFYNEQFF. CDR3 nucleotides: TGTGCCAGCACCTTTTATAATGAGCAGTTCTTC.

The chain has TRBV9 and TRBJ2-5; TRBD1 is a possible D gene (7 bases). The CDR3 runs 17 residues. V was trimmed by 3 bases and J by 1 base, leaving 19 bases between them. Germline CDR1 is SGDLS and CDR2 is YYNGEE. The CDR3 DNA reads TGTGCCAGCAGCGCCGAGGCGGGACAGAGATTCCAAGAGACCCAGTACTTC. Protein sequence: CASSAEAGQRFQETQYF.

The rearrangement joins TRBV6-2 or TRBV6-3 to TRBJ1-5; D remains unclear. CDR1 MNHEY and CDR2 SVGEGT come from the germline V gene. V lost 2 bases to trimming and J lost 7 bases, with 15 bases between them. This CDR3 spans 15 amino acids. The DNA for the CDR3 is TGTGCCAGCAGTTACCGTCATTTACCCGGGCAGCCCCAGCATTTT. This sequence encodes CASSYRHLPGQPQHF.

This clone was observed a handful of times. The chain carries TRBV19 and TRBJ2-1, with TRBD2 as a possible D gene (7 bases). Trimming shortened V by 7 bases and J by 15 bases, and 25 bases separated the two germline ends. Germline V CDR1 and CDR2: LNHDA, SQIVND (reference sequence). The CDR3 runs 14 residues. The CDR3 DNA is TGTGCCAGTAACCCCGGGGGGACAATTGTTGGTCCGTTCTTC. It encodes CASNPGGTIVGPFF.

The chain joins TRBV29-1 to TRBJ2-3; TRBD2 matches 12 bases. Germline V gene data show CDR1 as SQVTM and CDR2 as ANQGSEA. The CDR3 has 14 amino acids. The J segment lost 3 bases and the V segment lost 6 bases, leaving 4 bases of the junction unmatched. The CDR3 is CSVETSGRTDTQYF. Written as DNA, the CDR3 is TGCAGCGTCGAGACTAGCGGGAGAACAGATACGCAGTATTTT.

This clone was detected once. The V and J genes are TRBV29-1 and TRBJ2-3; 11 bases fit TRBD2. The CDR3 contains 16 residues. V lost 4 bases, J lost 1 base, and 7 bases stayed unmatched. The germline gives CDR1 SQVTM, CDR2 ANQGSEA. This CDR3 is CSVVTTGLAGTDTQYF. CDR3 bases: TGCAGCGTTGTTACTACGGGACTAGCGGGCACAGATACGCAGTATTTT.

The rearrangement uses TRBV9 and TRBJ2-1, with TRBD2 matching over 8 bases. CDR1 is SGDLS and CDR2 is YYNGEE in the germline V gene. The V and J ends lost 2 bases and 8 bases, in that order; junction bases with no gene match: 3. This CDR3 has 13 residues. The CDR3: CASSVGGGHEQFF. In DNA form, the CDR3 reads TGTGCCAGCAGCGTCGGCGGGGGGCATGAGCAGTTCTTC.